This T cell receptor (beta chain) was identified during a study of blood T cell repertoires in COVID-19. Study-level information: The cDNA or gDNA used as material had been derived from T cells, B-cell-depleted T cells, or PBMCs.

Participant-given clinical history determined each cohort assignment. This clone appeared once. Original data processing: Amplification with reference gene primers provided the estimates of nucleated cell counts. The assay was immunoSEQ multiplex PCR, and TCRdb's table has in-frame clones only and misses some. V, J and clone size are taken as reported in that table, and D and trimming were inferred from the DNA itself. This table has 180,000 or so clones, roughly nine tenths appearing once. Trimming removed 6 bases at V and 5 bases at J, with 10 bases between. This CDR3 has 11 residues. Germline CDR1 is GTSNPN and CDR2 is SVGIG (reference sequence).

This TCR derives from a human donor with acute COVID-19. The donor label of this sample is uncertain. Sequencing input: PBMCs or T cells enriched from blood (not recorded which). The chain couples TRBV30 to TRBJ1-1; no firm D call. The CDR3 reads CACDGRTEAFF. The CDR3 DNA sequence: TGTGCCTGCGATGGGAGGACTGAAGCTTTCTTT.